The 11 T cell receptor beta chains given below trace back to one sample, sequenced in a study of shared clonotypes between healthy human individuals. Assay used: immunoSEQ multiplex PCR; TCRdb lists only in-frame clones, some missing. This table holds 600,000 to 800,000 clones, over 60% found once. The material sequenced was memory CD4+ T cells sorted from blood. Stated subset: CD45RA-negative fraction. Source of these receptors: a woman in her 30s in good health.

V gene TRBV6-1 combines with J gene TRBJ2-7; unclear D gene. The CDR3 extends over 15 amino acids. CDR1 is MNHNS and CDR2 is SASEGT in the germline V gene. V shed 5 bases and J shed 0 bases, with 14 bases lying between them. The CDR3 nucleotides are TGTGCCAGCAGTACCACCGGGTCCAGCTCCTACGAGCAGTACTTC. Its protein product is CASSTTGSSSYEQYF.

V usage is TRBV28 and J usage is TRBJ1-3; 8 bases align to TRBD1. The CDR3 has 14 amino acids. V lost 5 bases to trimming and J lost 6 bases; unmatched junction nucleotides: 6. Germline V CDR1 and CDR2: MDHEN, SYDVKM. CDR3 nucleotide sequence: TGTGCCAGCAGTCCCGGACAGGGCGTAAACACCATATATTTT. Its translation: CASSPGQGVNTIYF.

This clone was seen a few times. This sequence joins TRBV15 and TRBJ2-4; D is perhaps TRBD2 (5 bases). Germline assignment: CDR1 LNHNV and CDR2 YYDKDF (reference sequence). Trimming pared 0 bases from V and 0 bases from J, leaving 9 bases between. The CDR3 extends over 16 amino acids. The CDR3 coding sequence is TGTGCCACCAGCAGAGATGACGGGATAGCCAAAAACATTCAGTACTTC. Amino acid sequence: CATSRDDGIAKNIQYF.

The J gene is TRBJ2-7, the V gene TRBV7-8; D is possibly TRBD2 (7 bases). Germline CDR1 is SGHVS and CDR2 is FQNEAQ. CDR3 length: 14 amino acids. V was trimmed by 5 bases and J by 5 bases, leaving 16 bases between them. In nucleotides, the CDR3 is TGTGCCAGCAGCCAGGGGAGGGGTCTGGACGAGCAGTACTTC. Encoded protein: CASSQGRGLDEQYF.

The chain employs TRBV2 and TRBJ1-2, with D possibly matching TRBD1 (5 bases). The CDR3 consists of 11 residues. The V and J ends lost 6 bases and 6 bases respectively, with 8 bases between them. From germline, CDR1 is SNHLY and CDR2 FYNNEI. The CDR3 region has the DNA TGTGCCAGCAGCCAACAGGATGGCTACACCTTC. This translates into CASSQQDGYTF.

Turning to this clone: At one of its ends the junction is not consistent with the germline gene, which may arise from a read error. The gene calls are TRBV7-2 and TRBJ2-4; the D gene is possibly TRBD1 (6 bases). Per the germline V gene, CDR1 is SGHTA and CDR2 is FQGNSA. CDR3 length equals 14 residues. CDR3 DNA: TGTGCCAGCAGCACGCGGACAGCCCAAAACATTCAGTACTTC. It encodes CASSTRTAQNIQYF.

The V and J genes are TRBV5-1 and TRBJ2-7; 9 bases agree with TRBD2. The ends lost 0 bases at V and 5 bases at J; junction bases unmatched: 6. The CDR3 spans 15 residues. The germline CDR1 and CDR2 sequences are SGHRS and YFSETQ. The CDR3 reads CASSLEASGVHEQYF. In DNA form, the CDR3 reads TGCGCCAGCAGCTTGGAGGCTAGCGGGGTGCACGAGCAGTACTTC.

The rearrangement joins TRBV4-1 to TRBJ2-1; no clear D gene. Germline V gives CDR1 MGHRA, CDR2 YSYEKL. The CDR3 extends over 12 amino acids. V was shortened by 3 bases and J by 5 bases, with 5 bases between the two germline ends. This CDR3 reads CASSQVNNEQFF. CDR3 in DNA: TGCGCCAGCAGCCAGGTAAACAATGAGCAGTTCTTC.

The J gene is TRBJ2-1, the V gene TRBV30; 11 positions match TRBD2. Germline values: CDR1 GTSNPN, CDR2 SVGIG (reference sequence). This CDR3 region has 12 residues. After removal of 8 bases from V and 4 bases from J, the junction contained 1 base not matched to a gene. The CDR3 loop is CAGTSGYNEQFF. DNA for the CDR3: TGTGCCGGGACTAGCGGATACAATGAGCAGTTCTTC. The full variable domain, completed using reference TRBV30 and TRBJ2-1, is SQTIHQWPATLVQPVGSPLSLECTVEGTSNPNLYWYRQAAGRGLQLLFYSVGIGQISSEVPQNLSASRPQDRQFILSSKKLLLSDSGFYLCAGTSGYNEQFFGPGTRLTVL.

Of note for this clone: The sample has other DNA sequences that encode this CDR3 too. CDR3 loop: CASSFEAEETQYF. The CDR3 DNA follows: TGTGCCAGCAGCTTTGAAGCAGAAGAGACCCAGTACTTC. This chain links TRBV5-4 with TRBJ2-5; D gene ambiguous. Germline CDR1 and CDR2: SGHNT and YYREEE (reference sequence). V lost 2 bases to trimming and J lost 3 bases, with 8 bases between them. The CDR3 contains 13 residues.

This clone was found a few times. The V call is TRBV28, the J call TRBJ1-4; 8 bases match TRBD1. The CDR3 has 14 residues. The germline gives CDR1 MDHEN, CDR2 SYDVKM. The ends lost 3 bases at V and 11 bases at J; junction bases unmatched: 8. CDR3 loop: CASSLGDRGIKLFF. CDR3 DNA sequence: TGTGCCAGCAGTTTGGGTGACAGGGGAATTAAACTGTTTTTT. Full variable domain (missing parts from reference TRBV28 and TRBJ1-4): DVKVTQSSRYLVKRTGEKVFLECVQDMDHENMFWYRQDPGLGLRLIYFSYDVKMKEKGDIPEGYSVSREKKERFSLILESASTNQTSMYLCASSLGDRGIKLFFGSGTQLSVL.